This T cell receptor beta chain stems from a study of CD4 T cells in relation to SARS-CoV-2 and coronaviruses. The unexposed donors gave CD4+ T cells in about 2011-2019, prior to COVID-19. After about 10 days of culture, CD4+ T cells were isolated. Testing used SARS-CoV-2 S/N and four cold-coronavirus spikes on unexposed-donor CD4+ T cells, cells permitting. Cultures held under 2.5 million PBMCs per well with approximately 9.8 IU/ml IL-2. V was pared by 5 bases and J by 5 bases, with 22 bases between. Germline V CDR1 and CDR2: LNHDA, SQIVND (reference sequence). The CDR3 consists of 16 residues. Comments on this clone: Its target is not known.

Produced via immunoSEQ multiplex PCR; TCRdb's table is partial and in-frame only. The sample consists of approximately 25,000 clones, 76% of them appearing once. Sequenced material: CD4+ T cells from PBMCs, cultured in vitro. The receptor was isolated from a human donor in good health. The V and J genes are TRBV19 and TRBJ2-7, with no clear D. The CDR3 is CASSHHPRQRKNEQYF. The CDR3 coding sequence is TGTGCCAGTAGTCACCACCCGAGACAACGTAAGAACGAGCAGTACTTC.